The rows below give T cell receptor beta chains drawn from one sample of a study of Ad26.COV2.S vaccination and SARS-CoV-2 variants. The table came from immunoSEQ multiplex PCR; TCRdb's copy has only in-frame clones and leaves some out. The sample carries fewer than 400,000 clones, around four fifths recorded once. This sample comprised peripheral blood, obtained in a trial of Ad26.COV2.S vaccine versus placebo. The receptors shown here come from a person between 18 and 59 years old who received the Ad26.COV2.S COVID-19 vaccine or a placebo. The CDR3 runs from the conserved cysteine through the conserved F or W. A D gene is named only where the DNA matches it firmly. Rows may omit the clone size; those that give it use once, few, many or a size class.

V gene	J gene	D gene	clone size	CDR3 protein	CDR3 DNA
TRBV10-1	TRBJ2-3	.	.	CASPTRSTDTQYF	TGCGCCAGCCCAACCCGCAGCACAGATACGCAGTATTTT
TRBV7-2	TRBJ1-2	.	.	CASSLVRSANYGYTF	TGTGCCAGCAGCTTAGTGCGGTCAGCTAACTATGGCTACACCTTC
TRBV11-3	TRBJ1-1	.	.	CASSLTEGTEAFF	TGTGCCAGCAGCTTAACAGAGGGCACTGAAGCTTTCTTT
TRBV11-2	TRBJ2-6	TRBD1	once	CASNRPGTGSGANVLTF	TGTGCCAGCAACCGTCCCGGGACAGGGTCTGGGGCCAACGTCCTGACTTTC
TRBV2	TRBJ1-2	.	.	CASSDQGPSYGYTF	TGTGCCAGCAGTGACCAAGGACCTTCCTATGGCTACACCTTC
TRBV28	TRBJ2-2	TRBD1	.	CASRHRGQDGELFF	TGTGCCAGCAGACACAGGGGGCAGGACGGGGAGCTGTTTTTT
TRBV4-1	TRBJ2-2	.	once	CASSQGGGDTGELFF	TGCGCCAGCAGCCAAGGCGGGGGCGACACCGGGGAGCTGTTTTTT
TRBV2	TRBJ1-1	TRBD1	.	CASSGQTGGTEAFF	TGTGCCAGCAGTGGTCAGACAGGGGGCACTGAAGCTTTCTTT
TRBV2	TRBJ1-4	TRBD1	.	CASRDRVGEKLFF	TGTGCCAGCAGGGACAGGGTTGGTGAAAAACTGTTTTTT
TRBV6-1	TRBJ1-5	TRBD1	once	CASSEVGDRVVQPQHF	TGTGCCAGCAGTGAAGTAGGAGACAGGGTCGTTCAGCCCCAGCATTTT
TRBV5-1	TRBJ2-3	TRBD2	.	CASSWTSGGRTDTQYF	TGCGCCAGCAGCTGGACTAGCGGGGGGCGCACAGATACGCAGTATTTT
TRBV3-1/TRBV3-2	TRBJ1-1	TRBD1	.	CASSQAGQMNTEAFF	TGTGCCAGCAGCCAAGCGGGACAGATGAACACTGAAGCTTTCTTT
TRBV6-5	TRBJ1-2	.	.	CASSYKGMGYGYTF	TGTGCCAGCAGTTACAAGGGAATGGGCTATGGCTACACCTTC
TRBV30	TRBJ1-1	.	.	CAWSTGQTEAFF	TGTGCCTGGAGCACAGGGCAAACTGAAGCTTTCTTT
TRBV19	TRBJ2-2	TRBD2	.	CASRRGLGNTGELFF	TGTGCCAGTAGACGGGGACTAGGTAACACCGGGGAGCTGTTTTTT
TRBV13	TRBJ2-3	.	.	CASSQRTSTDTQYF	TGTGCCAGCAGCCAAAGGACTAGCACAGATACGCAGTATTTT
TRBV6-4	TRBJ1-5	.	few	CASSDFRAGSNQPQHF	TGTGCCAGCAGTGATTTTCGGGCGGGTTCAAATCAGCCCCAGCATTTT
TRBV30	TRBJ1-1	.	.	CAWSAWGGRTEAFF	TGTGCCTGGAGTGCTTGGGGGGGGCGTACTGAAGCTTTCTTT
TRBV4-1	TRBJ2-1	TRBD2	.	CASRISRGLAGGTFEDEQFF	TGCGCCAGCAGGATCTCGCGCGGACTAGCGGGAGGAACATTTGAGGATGAGCAGTTCTTC
TRBV11-2	TRBJ2-1	TRBD2	.	CASSLLAGSAYNEQFF	TGTGCCAGCAGCCTCCTAGCGGGGTCGGCCTACAATGAGCAGTTCTTC
TRBV4-1	TRBJ1-2	.	.	CASSQALGGHGYTF	TGCGCCAGCAGCCAAGCATTGGGGGGCCATGGCTACACCTTC
TRBV18	TRBJ1-1	.	.	CASSPQGTQNTEAFF	TGTGCCAGCTCACCACAGGGGACACAGAACACTGAAGCTTTCTTT
TRBV10-1	TRBJ2-7	TRBD2	.	CASSDLGGEQYF	TGCGCCAGCAGTGATCTGGGGGGGGAGCAGTACTTC
TRBV4-1	TRBJ2-5	.	.	CASSQGQGETQYF	TGCGCCAGCAGCCAGGGCCAGGGGGAGACCCAGTACTTC
TRBV7-9	TRBJ2-7	.	.	CASSPYRYEQYF	TGTGCCAGCAGCCCGTACAGGTACGAGCAGTACTTC
TRBV7-2	TRBJ2-5	.	once	CASSLTRTSPQYF	TGTGCCAGCAGCTTAACCCGGACTTCGCCCCAGTACTTC